This record looks at one T cell receptor beta chain sequence and its context. Its antigen remains undetermined. At one of its ends the junction is not consistent with the germline gene, which may arise from a read error. The germline V gene supplies CDR1 MNHEY and CDR2 SVGEGT. The CDR3 has 13 amino acids, counting the end cysteine and phenylalanine. Here the CDR3 DNA is all that survives: 39 bases in frame from base 1. Library construction relied on multiplex PCR. These reads were obtained on an Illumina HiSeq 2500. TCRbeta libraries were constructed through three rounds of nested PCR with primers (Table S4) according to protocols adapted from ARM-PCR. Before sequencing, PCR products in the 200-500 bp range were cut out of the gel and cleaned up using the QIAquick gel extraction kit. Per the authors' processing: Reads were cleaned with Trimmomatic, merged with FLASH into complete CDR3 sequences, and assigned to V(D)J germline segments with MiTCR. VDJtools was used to compute clonal diversity as the inverse Simpson's index. In-frame sequences lacking a premature stop codon were counted as productive reads. Starting from the raw public reads, TCRdb applied fastp trimming at Q25, assembled clones with MiXCR and retained in-frame beta chains. Every CDR3 protein is listed once, alongside the most common genes and DNA of its rows. For this entry, the V and J calls and clone size follow TCRdb and not the study's own pipeline. This sample gives more than 95,000 distinct CDR3 sequences in total; 66% of them show up just once. The top ten clones comprise 9.5% to 15% of the sample.

These data are taken from a study of tumor and adjacent non-tumor tissue in lung cancer listed by TCRdb under 2018. With regard to the full study: By cancer type, the cohort comprised approximately twelve adenocarcinoma patients, a couple of squamous cell carcinoma patients and 1 small cell lung cancer patient. In total, sequencing yielded some 130 million productive TCRbeta reads, which works out to an average of approximately 4.1 million reads per sample. The roughly 15 patients were aged about 31 to 80 years, included about ten men and 5 women, and had TNM stage I to III disease. For each patient, one tumor sample and one normal lung sample were taken, giving approximately 29 paired specimens that underwent TCRbeta CDR3 sequencing. The study compared bulk TCRbeta repertoires from lung tumor tissue and matched distant non-tumor lung tissue of some 15 lung cancer patients.

RNA was isolated from bulk, unsorted tissue, and RNA quality was assessed with a NanoDrop ND-1000 and an Agilent 2100. Donors were newly diagnosed lung cancer patients admitted for thoracic surgery in China between August and November 2014, without prior chemotherapy. Patients with previous radiotherapy or chemotherapy, or with another concurrent cancer, were excluded from the study. Pieces of surgical tissue measuring about 1-2.1 cm3 were kept in RNAlater solution and stored at -80 degrees C until use. Study-level results and caveats: The methods do not name the sequencing platform or mention unique molecular identifiers. TCR diversity (inverse Simpson) was significantly higher in tumor than in normal lung tissue (431.37 vs 166.20, P = 0.0075, Mann-Whitney U test). The top 100 clones accounted for a significantly larger cumulative portion of the repertoire in normal lung than in tumor tissue. Only roughly 14 patients were in the cohort, and the authors stated that larger samples and more detailed clinical data are needed. TCR diversity was significantly higher in younger patients, and greater tumor TCR diversity was associated with shorter overall survival and shorter disease-free survival. Peripheral blood was not sequenced, so blood TCRbeta repertoires were not examined in the lung cancer patients of the study.

This receptor was identified in a man aged 25-40 years with non-small cell lung cancer. Sequencing was carried out using lung tumor tissue. The V gene is TRBV6-2 or TRBV6-3 and the J gene is TRBJ2-2; D gene: possibly TRBD1, on 5 matching bases. The bases are TGTGCCAGCAATTACTCGGACACCTGGGAGCTGTTTTTT. It encodes CASNYSDTWELFF.